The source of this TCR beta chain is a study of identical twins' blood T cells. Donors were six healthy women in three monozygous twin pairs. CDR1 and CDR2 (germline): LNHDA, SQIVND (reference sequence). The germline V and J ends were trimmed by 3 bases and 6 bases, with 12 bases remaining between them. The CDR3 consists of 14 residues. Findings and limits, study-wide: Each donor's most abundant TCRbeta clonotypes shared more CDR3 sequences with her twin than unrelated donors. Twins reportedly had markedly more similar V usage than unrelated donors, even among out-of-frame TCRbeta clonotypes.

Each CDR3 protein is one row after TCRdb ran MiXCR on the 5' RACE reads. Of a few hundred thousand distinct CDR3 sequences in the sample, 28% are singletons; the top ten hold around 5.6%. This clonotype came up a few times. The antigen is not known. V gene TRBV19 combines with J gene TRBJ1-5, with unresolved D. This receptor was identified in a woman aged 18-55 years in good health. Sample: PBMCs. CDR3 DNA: TGTGCCAGTAGTATCGTTGGCCTAGGTCAGCCCCAGCATTTT. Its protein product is CASSIVGLGQPQHF.